This TCR beta chain was profiled in a study of CD8+ T cells in alopecia areata. Study-wide background: Tofacitinib continued for 6 to 18 months and was then withheld for 6 months. Study-wide findings and caveats: It was observed that many expanded lesional clones persisted in scalp and blood during tofacitinib.

Treatment indicated: oral pan-JAK inhibitor, 5-10 mg twice daily. The sequencing template was cDNA reverse transcribed from extracted RNA. Repertoires were generated with immunoSEQ multiplex PCR, while TCRdb's copy carries only in-frame clones and drops some. Found here are around 210,000 clones, around three fifths of them singletons; the top ten hold 3.5% to 5%. Of note for this clone: Antigen: not known.

This clonotype was obtained from a human donor with alopecia areata. The material sequenced was CD4+ T cells sorted from blood, taken at week 4, from a patient treated with tofacitinib.

The CDR3 DNA is TGTGCCAGCAGTCCCCTACAGGGGTTGGGGGATACGCAGTATTTT. Translated: CASSPLQGLGDTQYF. The V and J genes are TRBV7-8 and TRBJ2-3; TRBD1 matches 7 bases. The CDR3 contains 15 residues. Germline assignment: CDR1 SGHVS and CDR2 FQNEAQ. Trimming at V came to 6 bases and at J to 6 bases, leaving 12 bases not matched to a gene.